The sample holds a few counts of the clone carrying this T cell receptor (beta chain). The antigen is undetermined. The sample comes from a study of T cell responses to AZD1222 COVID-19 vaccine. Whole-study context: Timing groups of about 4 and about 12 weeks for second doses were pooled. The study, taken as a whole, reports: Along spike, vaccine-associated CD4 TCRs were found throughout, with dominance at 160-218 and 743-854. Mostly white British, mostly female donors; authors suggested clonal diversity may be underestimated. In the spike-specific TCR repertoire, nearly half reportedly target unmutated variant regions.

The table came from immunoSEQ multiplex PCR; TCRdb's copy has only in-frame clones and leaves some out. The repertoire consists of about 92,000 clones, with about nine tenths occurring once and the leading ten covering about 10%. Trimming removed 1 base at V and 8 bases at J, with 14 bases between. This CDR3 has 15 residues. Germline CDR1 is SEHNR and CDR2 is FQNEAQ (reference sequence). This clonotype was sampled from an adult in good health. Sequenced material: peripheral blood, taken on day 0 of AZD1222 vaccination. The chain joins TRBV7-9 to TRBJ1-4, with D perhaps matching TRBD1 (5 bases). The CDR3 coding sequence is TGTGCCAGCAGCTTAGTGGGGACCAGCGGGGAAAAACTGTTTTTT. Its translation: CASSLVGTSGEKLFF.